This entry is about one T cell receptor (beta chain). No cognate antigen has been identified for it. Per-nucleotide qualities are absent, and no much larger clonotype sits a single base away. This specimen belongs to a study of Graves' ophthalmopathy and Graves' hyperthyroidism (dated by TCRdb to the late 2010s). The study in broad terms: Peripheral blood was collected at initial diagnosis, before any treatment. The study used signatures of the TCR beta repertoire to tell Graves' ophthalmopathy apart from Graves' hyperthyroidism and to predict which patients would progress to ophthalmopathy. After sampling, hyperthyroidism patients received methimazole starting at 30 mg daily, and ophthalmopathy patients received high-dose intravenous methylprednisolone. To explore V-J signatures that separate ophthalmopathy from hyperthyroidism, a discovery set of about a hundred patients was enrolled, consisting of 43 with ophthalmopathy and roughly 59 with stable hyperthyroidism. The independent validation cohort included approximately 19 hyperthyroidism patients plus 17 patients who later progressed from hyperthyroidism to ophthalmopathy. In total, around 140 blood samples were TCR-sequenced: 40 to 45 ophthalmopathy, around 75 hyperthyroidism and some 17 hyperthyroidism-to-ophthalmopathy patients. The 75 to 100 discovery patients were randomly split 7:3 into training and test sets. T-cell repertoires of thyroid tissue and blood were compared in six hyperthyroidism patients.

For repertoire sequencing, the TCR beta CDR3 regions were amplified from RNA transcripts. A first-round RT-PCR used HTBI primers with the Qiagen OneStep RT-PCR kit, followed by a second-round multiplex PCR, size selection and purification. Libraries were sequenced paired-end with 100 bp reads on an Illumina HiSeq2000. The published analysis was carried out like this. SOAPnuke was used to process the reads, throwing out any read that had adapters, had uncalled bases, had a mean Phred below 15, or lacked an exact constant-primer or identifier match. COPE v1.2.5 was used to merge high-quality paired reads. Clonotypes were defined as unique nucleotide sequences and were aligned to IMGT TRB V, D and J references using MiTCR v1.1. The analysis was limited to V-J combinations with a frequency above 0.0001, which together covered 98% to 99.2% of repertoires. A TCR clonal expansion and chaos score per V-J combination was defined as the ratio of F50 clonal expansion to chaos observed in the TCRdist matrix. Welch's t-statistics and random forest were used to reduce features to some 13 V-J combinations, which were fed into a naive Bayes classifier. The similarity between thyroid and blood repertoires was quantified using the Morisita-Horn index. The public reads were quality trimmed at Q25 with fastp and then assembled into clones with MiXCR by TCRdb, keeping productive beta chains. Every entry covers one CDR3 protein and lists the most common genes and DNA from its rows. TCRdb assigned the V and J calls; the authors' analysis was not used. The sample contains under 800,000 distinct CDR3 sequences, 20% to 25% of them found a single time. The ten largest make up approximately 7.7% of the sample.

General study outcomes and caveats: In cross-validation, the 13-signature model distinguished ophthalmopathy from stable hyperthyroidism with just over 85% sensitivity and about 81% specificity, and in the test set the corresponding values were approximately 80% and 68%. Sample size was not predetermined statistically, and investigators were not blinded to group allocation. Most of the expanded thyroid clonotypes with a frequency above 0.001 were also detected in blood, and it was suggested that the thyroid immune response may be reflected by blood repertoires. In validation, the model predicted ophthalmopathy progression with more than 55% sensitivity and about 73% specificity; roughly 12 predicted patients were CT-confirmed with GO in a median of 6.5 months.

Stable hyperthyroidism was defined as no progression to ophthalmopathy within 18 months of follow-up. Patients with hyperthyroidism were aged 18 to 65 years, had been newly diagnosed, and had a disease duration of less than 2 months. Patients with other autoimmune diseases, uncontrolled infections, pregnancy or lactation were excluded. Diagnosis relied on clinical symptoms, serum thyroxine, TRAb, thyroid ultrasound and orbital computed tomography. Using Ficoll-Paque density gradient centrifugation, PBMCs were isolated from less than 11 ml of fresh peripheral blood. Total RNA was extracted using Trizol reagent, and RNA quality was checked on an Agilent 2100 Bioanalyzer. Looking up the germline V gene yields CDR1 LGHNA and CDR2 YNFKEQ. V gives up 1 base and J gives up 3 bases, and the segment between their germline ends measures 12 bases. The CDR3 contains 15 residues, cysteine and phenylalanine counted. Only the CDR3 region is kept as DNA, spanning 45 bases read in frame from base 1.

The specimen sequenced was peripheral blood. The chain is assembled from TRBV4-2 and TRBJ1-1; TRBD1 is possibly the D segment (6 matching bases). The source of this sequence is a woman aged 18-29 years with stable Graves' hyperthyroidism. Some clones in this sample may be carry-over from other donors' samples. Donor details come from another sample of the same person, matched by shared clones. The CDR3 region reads CASSQGRGMHTEAFF. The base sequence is TGTGCCAGCAGCCAAGGGAGGGGGATGCACACTGAAGCTTTCTTT.